This T cell receptor beta chain was captured by sequencing in a study of shared clonotypes between healthy human individuals. Clones were read by immunoSEQ multiplex PCR, and TCRdb kept only the in-frame ones, dropping some. The sample carries about 1.4 million clones, roughly 96% recorded once. V dropped 1 base and J dropped 5 bases, with 12 bases sitting between them. There are 15 residues in the CDR3. The V gene's germline CDR1 is SGHTA and CDR2 FQGNSA. The chain is built from TRBV7-2 and TRBJ1-5; tentatively, D is TRBD1 (5 bases). The sequence was obtained from a man aged 25-40 years in good health. Source material: naive CD4+ T cells sorted from blood. Subset defined: CD45RA+ positively selected. CDR3 residues: CASSLDRTGYQPQHF. The CDR3 DNA follows: TGTGCCAGCAGCTTAGATCGTACAGGTTATCAGCCCCAGCATTTT.